This T cell receptor (beta chain) was recorded in a study of blood T cell repertoires in COVID-19. This CDR3 is built from 17 residues. The V gene end was trimmed by 3 bases and the J gene end by 1 base; junction bases not matched to a gene: 7. Germline values: CDR1 SNHLY, CDR2 FYNNEI. Authors' processing steps: Reference gene primer amplification gave nucleated cell count estimates. Data came from immunoSEQ multiplex PCR; TCRdb stores just in-frame clones and leaves some out. V and J calls and clone size come straight from that table; D and trimming were deduced from the DNA. The top ten hold about 1.7% of the sample, which has 250,000 to 350,000 clones, 86% seen once.

The chain joins TRBV2 to TRBJ2-7; 12 positions agree with TRBD2. Sequenced: peripheral blood. This TCR was recovered from a woman between 45 and 60 years old with acute or convalescent COVID-19. The CDR3 bases are TGTGCCAGCAGTGACATGCTAGCGGGAGGGTTTTCCTACGAGCAGTACTTC. It is translated as CASSDMLAGGFSYEQYF.